Following are 32 T cell receptor beta chains from one sample sequenced in a study of OX40 agonist ivuxolimab in advanced cancers. Profiling relied on immunoSEQ multiplex PCR, and the TCRdb table lists in-frame clones only, not all of them. The table lists about 79,000 clones, about 90% of them singletons, with under 0.35% in the top ten. The sample in question was CD4+ or CD8+ T cells sorted from blood, obtained in a trial of the OX40 agonist ivuxolimab. The receptor set was obtained from an adult with an advanced solid tumor such as melanoma, head and neck, liver or kidney cancer.

V gene TRBV28 combines with J gene TRBJ1-4; D gene uncertain. The germline V and J ends were trimmed by 8 bases and 8 bases, with 9 bases remaining between them. Looked up from germline, CDR1 is MDHEN and CDR2 is SYDVKM. This CDR3 is built from 11 residues. CDR3 bases: TGTGCCAGCCGGGTCGGCGAAAAACTGTTTTTT. Residues: CASRVGEKLFF.

This clone was detected once. The gene calls are TRBV5-1 and TRBJ1-1; 8 nucleotides line up with TRBD1. Looked up from germline, CDR1 is SGHRS and CDR2 is YFSETQ. V gave up 3 bases and J gave up 0 bases; unmatched junction bases: 7. The CDR3 runs 16 residues. As DNA, the CDR3 is TGCGCCAGCAGCTCCACCAGACAGGGGCTGAACACTGAAGCTTTCTTT. Translation gives CASSSTRQGLNTEAFF.

The chain employs TRBV19 and TRBJ2-3, with no clear D. V lost 3 bases and J 6 bases, leaving 7 bases between the germline ends. CDR1 is LNHDA, CDR2 SQIVND, per germline (reference sequence). This CDR3 is 12 amino acids long. The CDR3: CASSMAEDTQYF. CDR3 coding DNA: TGTGCCAGTAGTATGGCGGAGGATACGCAGTATTTT.

The chain has TRBV5-1 and TRBJ2-7, with TRBD1 matching 7 bases. In germline, CDR1 is SGHRS, CDR2 YFSETQ. The CDR3 sequence is 14 residues long. V dropped 4 bases and J dropped 0; count of bases not matched to a gene: 4. Written as DNA, the CDR3 is TGCGCCAGCAGCGGCCGACAGGGCTCCTACGAGCAGTACTTC. It translates to CASSGRQGSYEQYF.

The chain employs TRBV20-1 and TRBJ2-5; D is unresolved. Trimming removed 3 bases from V and 5 bases from J, with 7 bases in between. This CDR3 has 11 residues. The V gene's germline CDR1 is DFQATT and CDR2 SNEGSKA (reference sequence). CDR3 in DNA: TGCAGTGCTAGCAAGTCTGAGACCCAGTACTTC. Protein product: CSASKSETQYF.

The genes are TRBV18 and TRBJ1-4; a weak D match, TRBD1 (6 bases). The CDR3 runs to 16 residues. V dropped 4 bases and J dropped 0 bases, with 12 bases sitting between them. Germline V CDR1 and CDR2: KGHSH, LQKENI. CDR3 loop: CASSQDRGATNEKLFF. CDR3 nucleotide sequence: TGTGCCAGCTCACAGGACAGAGGAGCAACTAATGAAAAACTGTTTTTT.

The CDR3 nucleotides read TGTGCCAGCTCACCCTCAGATGGCAATGAGCAGTTCTTC. Translating gives CASSPSDGNEQFF. V and J are TRBV18 and TRBJ2-1; the D is unclear. Germline CDR1 reads KGHSH; CDR2 reads LQKENI. V lost 3 bases to trimming and J lost 6 bases, with 9 bases between them. This CDR3 is 13 amino acids long. Filled out from reference TRBV18 and TRBJ2-1, the complete variable domain reads NAGVMQNPRHLVRRRGQEARLRCSPMKGHSHVYWYRQLPEEGLKFMVYLQKENIIDESGMPKERFSAEFPKEGPSILRIQQVVRGDSAAYFCASSPSDGNEQFFGPGTRLTVL.

This chain connects TRBV5-1 to TRBJ1-1; a weak D match, TRBD1 (6 bases). The CDR3 has 16 residues. Germline CDR1 reads SGHRS; CDR2 reads YFSETQ. V was pared by 3 bases and J by 4 bases, with 19 bases between. The CDR3 bases are TGCGCCAGCAGCTGGTCGGGGGGCGCATTAACCACTGAAGCTTTCTTT. Protein: CASSWSGGALTTEAFF.

V gene TRBV5-6 combines with J gene TRBJ1-6; a weak D match, TRBD1 (6 bases). CDR3 length equals 15 residues. CDR1 SGHDT and CDR2 YYEEEE come from the germline V gene. V dropped 4 bases and J dropped 7 bases, with 15 bases sitting between them. As DNA, the CDR3 is TGTGCCAGCAGCACCGAACAGGGTCTCAATTCACCCCTCCACTTT. It codes for CASSTEQGLNSPLHF. Full variable domain (remainder filled in from reference TRBV5-6 and TRBJ1-6): DAGVTQSPTHLIKTRGQQVTLRCSPKSGHDTVSWYQQALGQGPQFIFQYYEEEERQRGNFPDRFSGHQFPNYSSELNVNALLLGDSALYLCASSTEQGLNSPLHFGNGTRLTVT.

The chain couples TRBV5-6 to TRBJ1-5, with 7 positions matching TRBD1. Germline-derived CDR1 and CDR2 are SGHDT and YYEEEE. The CDR3 totals 13 residues. The J segment lost 5 bases and the V segment lost 3 bases, leaving 2 bases of the junction unmatched. CDR3 sequence reads: CASSSTGDQPQHF. CDR3 sequence (DNA): TGTGCCAGCAGCTCTACAGGGGATCAGCCCCAGCATTTT.

Only a few counts were recorded for this clone. The rearrangement joins TRBV6-5 to TRBJ2-2; possibly TRBD1 or TRBD2 for D (6 bases each). This CDR3 is 14 amino acids long. V lost 7 bases, J lost 3 bases, and 12 bases lay in between. Germline V CDR1 and CDR2: MNHEY, SVGAGI. CDR3 loop: CASTGGGYTGELFF. CDR3 in DNA: TGTGCCAGCACAGGAGGGGGGTACACCGGGGAGCTGTTTTTT.

V and J are TRBV18 and TRBJ1-5; D possibly corresponds to TRBD1 (6 bases). V was shortened by 3 bases and J by 5 bases, with 17 bases between the two germline ends. CDR1 is KGHSH, CDR2 LQKENI, per germline. This CDR3 has 16 residues. Here the CDR3 DNA reads TGTGCCAGCTCACCTTACACAGGGAGTCGCGATCAGCCCCAGCATTTT. Protein product: CASSPYTGSRDQPQHF.

Turning to this clone: The sample holds other DNA sequences that translate to the same CDR3. The V call is TRBV18, the J call TRBJ1-6, with D perhaps matching TRBD1 (5 bases). The CDR3 runs to 15 residues. Germline CDR1 reads KGHSH; CDR2 reads LQKENI. V gave up 2 bases and J gave up 0 bases, with 5 bases separating them. CDR3 DNA sequence: TGTGCCAGCTCACCAGACAGCTCCTATAATTCACCCCTCCACTTT. It yields the protein CASSPDSSYNSPLHF.

The chain couples TRBV5-4 to TRBJ1-4; TRBD1 matches at 7 bases. The germline gives CDR1 SGHNT, CDR2 YYREEE (reference sequence). Unmatched junction bases numbered 10, after V lost 4 bases and J lost 4 bases. This CDR3 spans 16 amino acids. For the CDR3, the DNA is TGTGCCAGCAGCCCAGGAGGAGCAGGGGGTAATGAAAAACTGTTTTTT. Encoded protein: CASSPGGAGGNEKLFF.

This chain joins TRBV27 and TRBJ2-1, with D possibly matching TRBD1 (5 bases). The CDR3 sequence is 13 residues long. V was trimmed by 8 bases and J by 12 bases, leaving 20 bases between them. Looked up from germline, CDR1 is MNHEY and CDR2 is SMNVEV (reference sequence). In DNA, the CDR3 is TGTGCCAGCCGGATTACCCCCCTCCAGGGGCAGTTCTTC. It is translated as CASRITPLQGQFF.

The chain recombines TRBV6-5 with TRBJ2-3; 7 nucleotides agree with TRBD2. Looked up from germline, CDR1 is MNHEY and CDR2 is SVGAGI. The length of the CDR3 is 15 residues. V gave up 6 bases and J gave up 4 bases; unmatched junction bases: 10. The CDR3 loop is CASRDYGGESDTQYF. CDR3 DNA: TGTGCCAGCAGGGATTATGGGGGGGAGTCAGATACGCAGTATTTT.

This clone appeared a few times. The chain is built from TRBV5-1 and TRBJ1-1, with 10 positions matching TRBD1. The CDR3 has 15 residues. V shed 0 bases, J shed 1 base, and the junction held 0 bases outside the gene matches. CDR1 is SGHRS, CDR2 YFSETQ, per germline. Here the CDR3 DNA reads TGCGCCAGCAGCTTGGGGGACAGGGGGAACACTGAAGCTTTCTTT. Translating gives CASSLGDRGNTEAFF.

This chain joins TRBV9 and TRBJ1-3, with no clear D. The V end lost 1 base, the J end lost 4 bases, and 9 bases lay between the germline ends. This CDR3 contains 14 residues. The germline gives CDR1 SGDLS, CDR2 YYNGEE. CDR3 in amino acids: CASSVTTDGNTIYF. For the CDR3, the DNA is TGTGCCAGCAGCGTAACCACAGACGGAAACACCATATATTTT.

The gene calls are TRBV7-9 and TRBJ2-5; possible D gene TRBD1, 7 bases. Germline CDR1 is SEHNR and CDR2 is FQNEAQ (reference sequence). The germline V and J ends were trimmed by 5 bases and 5 bases, with 15 bases remaining between them. The CDR3 totals 14 residues. The CDR3 DNA reads TGTGCCAGCAGCACGCGACAGGGAGGTGAGACCCAGTACTTC. This sequence encodes CASSTRQGGETQYF.

The gene calls are TRBV19 and TRBJ2-1; possible D gene TRBD1, 7 bases. The CDR3 has 15 residues. V was shortened by 4 bases and J by 1 base, with 11 bases between the two germline ends. In germline, CDR1 is LNHDA, CDR2 SQIVND (reference sequence). The CDR3 nucleotides read TGTGCCAGTAGTAAACAGGGGAGGTCCTACAATGAGCAGTTCTTC. Amino acids: CASSKQGRSYNEQFF. The full variable domain, with the rest looked up from reference TRBV19 and TRBJ2-1, is DGGITQSPKYLFRKEGQNVTLSCEQNLNHDAMYWYRQDPGQGLRLIYYSQIVNDFQKGDIAEGYSVSREKKESFPLTVTSAQKNPTAFYLCASSKQGRSYNEQFFGPGTRLTVL.

V gene TRBV6-6 combines with J gene TRBJ1-2; D is unresolved. The V gene's germline CDR1 is MNHNY and CDR2 SVGAGI (reference sequence). The V gene lost 4 bases and the J gene lost 8 bases, with 17 bases spanning the gap. This CDR3 comprises 14 residues. CDR3 sequence (DNA): TGTGCCAGCAGTTTACCCGACATGCCGGGGGGCTACACCTTC. It encodes CASSLPDMPGGYTF.

The chain links TRBV11-2 to TRBJ1-6; tentative D call: TRBD1 (6 bases). The V end lost 5 bases, the J end lost 11 bases, and 13 bases lay between the germline ends. This CDR3 is 13 amino acids long. The germline CDR1 and CDR2 sequences are SGHAT and FQNNGV. The CDR3 region is CASSQGYSAPLHF. The CDR3 coding sequence is TGTGCCAGCAGCCAGGGGTACTCAGCACCCCTCCACTTT.

The gene calls are TRBV7-2 and TRBJ1-4; D is undetermined. Germline V CDR1 and CDR2: SGHTA, FQGNSA. V was pared by 5 bases and J by 5 bases, with 9 bases between. There are 13 residues in the CDR3. The CDR3 region has the DNA TGTGCCAGCAGCCAAGGACTGAATGAAAAACTGTTTTTT. Translated: CASSQGLNEKLFF.

A single count supports this clone. V usage is TRBV7-8 and J usage is TRBJ1-2, with D unclear. V lost 1 base, J lost 4 bases, and 13 bases lay in between. The CDR3 spans 15 residues. Germline CDR1 reads SGHVS; CDR2 reads FQNEAQ. In DNA, the CDR3 is TGTGCCAGCAGCTTAGGAGCCGCCAGGTCCTATGGCTACACCTTC. Translating it yields CASSLGAARSYGYTF.

This clone was seen a few times. The chain carries TRBV7-2 and TRBJ1-2, with 10 bases that match TRBD1. From germline, CDR1 is SGHTA and CDR2 FQGNSA. CDR3 length equals 15 residues. V shed 5 bases and J 4 bases; nucleotides not matched to a gene: 7. This CDR3 is CASSPGTGVFYGYTF. The CDR3 DNA follows: TGTGCCAGCAGCCCCGGGACAGGGGTTTTCTATGGCTACACCTTC.

The V call is TRBV6-5, the J call TRBJ2-3, with 9 bases fitting TRBD2. The CDR3 covers 14 residues. Germline values: CDR1 MNHEY, CDR2 SVGAGI. The ends lost 10 bases at V and 3 bases at J; junction bases unmatched: 8. DNA of the CDR3: TGTGCCATTGGCGCTAGCGGGGAGACAGATACGCAGTATTTT. Translating it yields CAIGASGETDTQYF.

V is TRBV5-1 and J is TRBJ1-1, with D possibly being TRBD1 (5 bases). CDR3 size: 15 residues. Between the trimmed V and J ends, which lost 4 bases and 5 bases, there was a span of 18 bases. Germline-derived CDR1 and CDR2 are SGHRS and YFSETQ. The CDR3 loop reads CASSSETEIGTEAFF. The CDR3 coding sequence is TGCGCCAGCAGCAGTGAGACAGAGATAGGAACTGAAGCTTTCTTT.

The chain couples TRBV4-2 to TRBJ1-6; unclear D gene. Deletions cut 4 bases from V and 8 bases from J, with 18 bases between. Germline loops: CDR1 LGHNA, CDR2 YNFKEQ. The CDR3 has 16 residues. This chain's CDR3 is CASSPGLLGSYSPLHF. DNA of the CDR3: TGTGCCAGCAGCCCGGGTCTTCTGGGATCCTATTCACCCCTCCACTTT.

The V call is TRBV6-1, the J call TRBJ2-7; D is undetermined. V dropped 6 bases and J dropped 2 bases, with 8 bases sitting between them. Germline V gene sequence: CDR1 MNHNS, CDR2 SASEGT. The CDR3 is made up of 12 amino acids. The CDR3 loop reads CASSTPTYEQYV. CDR3 bases: TGTGCCAGCAGCACACCCACCTACGAGCAGTACGTC.

This clone was recorded only once. The chain carries TRBV18 and TRBJ1-1; D might be TRBD1 (6 bases). Germline V gene sequence: CDR1 KGHSH, CDR2 LQKENI. V gave up 6 bases and J gave up 3 bases, with 17 bases separating them. There are 15 residues in the CDR3. The CDR3 DNA reads as TGTGCCAGCTCTTTCCCGGGGGCGCTAGACACTGAAGCTTTCTTT. It yields the protein CASSFPGALDTEAFF. The entire variable domain, with the rest obtained from reference TRBV18 and TRBJ1-1, is as follows: NAGVMQNPRHLVRRRGQEARLRCSPMKGHSHVYWYRQLPEEGLKFMVYLQKENIIDESGMPKERFSAEFPKEGPSILRIQQVVRGDSAAYFCASSFPGALDTEAFFGQGTRLTVV.

This clone has only a few counts. The rearrangement links TRBV19 to TRBJ1-5; 8 nucleotides agree with TRBD1. Germline V gives CDR1 LNHDA, CDR2 SQIVND (reference sequence). The J segment lost 2 bases and the V segment lost 5 bases, leaving 5 bases of the junction unmatched. This CDR3 spans 15 amino acids. The CDR3 DNA reads as TGTGCCAGTAGTCCTGGACAGGGTGGCAATCAGCCCCAGCATTTT. This sequence encodes CASSPGQGGNQPQHF.

The CDR3 reads CASSLHVISNEQFF. CDR3 DNA: TGTGCCAGCAGCTTGCACGTCATCTCCAATGAGCAGTTCTTC. The chain has TRBV13 and TRBJ2-1; D is unresolved. CDR1 PRHDT and CDR2 FYEKMQ come from the germline V gene (reference sequence). The length of the CDR3 is 14 residues. V dropped 3 bases and J dropped 6 bases, with 12 bases sitting between them.